This T cell receptor (beta chain) is from a study of blood T cell repertoires in COVID-19 (dated by TCRdb to 2019 to 2021). Context from the whole study: Samples from collaborators originated in the United States, Italy and Spain and spanned both the acute and convalescent phases of COVID-19. The material from the prospective study consisted of cDNA or gDNA derived from T cells, B-cell-depleted T cells, or PBMCs. Deeply sampled blood TCRbeta repertoires from subjects exposed to, actively infected with, or recovered from COVID-19 were included in the dataset. The repertoires were made available in a free public database intended to serve as a resource for research on the immune response to SARS-CoV-2. Samples came from the ongoing ImmuneRACE study (first 160 participants) plus 1,254 subjects from 6 global collaborators. Nearly every sample came with metadata listing a de-identified subject ID, COVID-19 status, age in years and sex. Where available, HLA class I and class II types were obtained from metadata supplied by the sample provider rather than from assay-based typing. General study outcomes and caveats: The amount of clinical and demographic metadata varied by source and participant and was provided uncurated.

Whole blood was collected in K2EDTA tubes by collaborating institutions according to the institutions' own protocols. For TCRbeta analysis, collaborator samples were shipped as frozen whole blood, as isolated PBMCs, or as DNA extracted from either sample type. TCRbeta CDR3 regions were amplified from genomic DNA using the immunoSEQ Assay, a bias-controlled multiplex PCR. On the study's bioinformatics: Within the assay, amplification of reference gene primers was used to estimate how many nucleated cells each sample contained. To quantify the absolute abundance of each unique TCRbeta CDR3 rearrangement, sequence reads were collapsed and filtered. For each sample, productive Simpson clonality was calculated as the square root of Simpson's diversity index across productive rearrangements. TCRdb mirrors the immuneACCESS table, restricted to in-frame sequences. Some clones are absent from its copies; in checked studies, under half trace to an unresolved V gene, and the reason for the others is unknown. V and J calls and clone size are those listed in that table; D and trimming were worked out from the DNA. In this sample the table shows about 110,000 clones, 65% to 80% of which occur a single time. About 2% of the sample belongs to the ten largest clones.

This clone has a count of ten or more. It lacks a known antigen. Per-base qualities were not stored, and no clone one base away is much larger. Measured from the cysteine to the phenylalanine, the CDR3 is 17 residues long. Solely the CDR3 DNA is kept, with 51 bases framed from the first base. V trim: 0 bases; J trim: 1 base; unmatched bases: 3. For CDR1 and CDR2, the germline V gene lists LGHNA and YSLEER. Sequenced sample: peripheral blood. The sequence joins TRBV4-3 to TRBJ2-6; 7 junctional bases match TRBD2. This TCR derives from a woman aged 40 to 50 with acute or convalescent COVID-19. Here is the DNA: TGCGCCAGCAGCCAAGAGGGGGGGGTTTCTGGGGCCAACGTCCTGACTTTC. It codes for CASSQEGGVSGANVLTF.